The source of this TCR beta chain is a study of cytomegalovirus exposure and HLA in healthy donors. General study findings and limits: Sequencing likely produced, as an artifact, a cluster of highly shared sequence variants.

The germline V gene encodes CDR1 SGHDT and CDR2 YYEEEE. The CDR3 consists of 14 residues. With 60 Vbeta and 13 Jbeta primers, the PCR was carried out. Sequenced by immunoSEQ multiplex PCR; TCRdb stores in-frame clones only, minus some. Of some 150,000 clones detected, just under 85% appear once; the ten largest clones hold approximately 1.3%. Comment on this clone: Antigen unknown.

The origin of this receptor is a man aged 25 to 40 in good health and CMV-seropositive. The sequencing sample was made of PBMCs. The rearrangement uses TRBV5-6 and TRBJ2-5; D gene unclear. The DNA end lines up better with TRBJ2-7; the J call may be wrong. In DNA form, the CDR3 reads TGTGCCAGCAGCTTGGTCGGCAGCAACTACGAGCAGTACTTC. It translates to CASSLVGSNYEQYF.